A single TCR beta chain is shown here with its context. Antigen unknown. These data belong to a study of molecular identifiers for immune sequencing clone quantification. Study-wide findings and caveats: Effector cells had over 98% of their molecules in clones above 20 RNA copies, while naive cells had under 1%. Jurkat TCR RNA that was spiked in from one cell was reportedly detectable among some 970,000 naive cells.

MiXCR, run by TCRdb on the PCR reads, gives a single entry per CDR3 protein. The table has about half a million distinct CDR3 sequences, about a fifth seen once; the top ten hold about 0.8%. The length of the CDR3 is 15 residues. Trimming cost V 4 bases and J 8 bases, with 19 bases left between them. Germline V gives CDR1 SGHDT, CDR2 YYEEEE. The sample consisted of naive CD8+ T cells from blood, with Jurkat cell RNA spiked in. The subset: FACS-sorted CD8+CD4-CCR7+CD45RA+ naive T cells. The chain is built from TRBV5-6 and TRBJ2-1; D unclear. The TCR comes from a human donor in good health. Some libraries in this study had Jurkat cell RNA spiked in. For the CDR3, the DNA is TGTGCCAGCAGCCCCCCAGACCATTTTCGCGATGAGCAGTTCTTC. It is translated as CASSPPDHFRDEQFF.